This TCR beta chain comes out of a study of early T cells in non-severe SARS-CoV-2 infection. Study-wide findings and caveats: The VDJdb matching leaned toward anti-spike CD8 responses and overlooked private and CD4 specificities.

This clonotype showed up just a few times. Its target is not known. The TCR library protocol was used to attach unique molecular identifiers. These identifiers were attached to individual cDNA molecules. From the 5' RACE reads, TCRdb called clonotypes with MiXCR, one entry per CDR3 protein. The sample includes about 61,000 distinct CDR3 sequences, 12% of them seen just once. CDR1 and CDR2 (germline): MNHNY, SVGAGI (reference sequence). The CDR3 runs to 14 residues. The V segment lost 10 bases and the J segment 7 bases; nucleotides outside the gene matches: 12. Sample: whole blood, taken at baseline. The genes are TRBV6-6 and TRBJ2-3, with TRBD1 matching 9 bases. The sequence was collected from an adult who was a healthcare worker with PCR-confirmed SARS-CoV-2 infection or an uninfected control (not recorded which). The donor label of this sample is uncertain. DNA of the CDR3: TGTGCCACCCTGGCCGCCGGGACAGGGTATACGCAGTATTTT. Protein sequence: CATLAAGTGYTQYF.